One sample yielded the 30 T cell receptor beta chains listed below, sequenced in a study of blood T cell repertoires in COVID-19. Method: immunoSEQ multiplex PCR; TCRdb's copy keeps in-frame clones and lacks some. The repertoire holds roughly 260,000 clones, with around nine tenths as singletons. The sample taken for sequencing was PBMCs or T cells enriched from blood (not recorded which). The receptors shown here come from a woman aged 18-30 years who had recovered from COVID-19.

The gene calls are TRBV14 and TRBJ1-3, with D hard to call. Germline assignment: CDR1 SGHDN and CDR2 FVKESK. The V end was cut by 3 bases, the J end by 0 bases, with 9 bases between. The CDR3 runs 15 residues. The CDR3 sequence: CASSQGWASGNTIYF. The CDR3 region has the DNA TGTGCCAGCAGCCAGGGTTGGGCCTCTGGAAACACCATATATTTT. Full variable domain (outside the CDR3, taken from reference TRBV14 and TRBJ1-3): EAGVTQFPSHSVIEKGQTVTLRCDPISGHDNLYWYRRVMGKEIKFLLHFVKESKQDESGMPNNRFLAERTGGTYSTLKVQPAELEDSGVYFCASSQGWASGNTIYFGEGSWLTVV.

There are a few counts of this clone. This sequence joins TRBV19 and TRBJ1-5, with D possibly TRBD1 on 5 matching bases. Germline CDR1 reads LNHDA; CDR2 reads SQIVND (reference sequence). V lost 7 bases and J 3 bases, leaving 22 bases between the germline ends. The CDR3 is made up of 17 amino acids. DNA for the CDR3: TGTGCCAGTACCTTAGTGGGTCAGGGTAGGCTCAATCAGCCCCAGCATTTT. The encoded protein is CASTLVGQGRLNQPQHF. Full variable domain (rest looked up from reference TRBV19 and TRBJ1-5): DGGITQSPKYLFRKEGQNVTLSCEQNLNHDAMYWYRQDPGQGLRLIYYSQIVNDFQKGDIAEGYSVSREKKESFPLTVTSAQKNPTAFYLCASTLVGQGRLNQPQHFGDGTRLSIL.

The V call is TRBV6-2 or TRBV6-3, the J call TRBJ2-7; D is unresolved. Trimming took 2 bases from V and 0 from J, leaving 5 bases between them. Germline V CDR1 and CDR2: MNHEY, SVGEGT. CDR3 length equals 13 residues. CDR3 in amino acids: CASSYAVSYEQYF. CDR3 nucleotides: TGTGCCAGCAGTTACGCAGTCTCCTACGAGCAGTACTTC.

The CDR3 loop reads CASSHARTGSSVGRGGSYNEQFF. The CDR3 DNA reads as TGCGCCAGCAGCCACGCCCGGACAGGGTCGAGTGTGGGGCGGGGCGGCTCCTACAATGAGCAGTTCTTC. The chain combines TRBV5-1 with TRBJ2-1; 8 nucleotides line up with TRBD1. Germline CDR1 reads SGHRS; CDR2 reads YFSETQ. V was clipped by 4 bases and J by 0 bases; unmatched bases: 27. CDR3 length: 23 amino acids.

This chain uses TRBV5-5 with TRBJ2-5; 9 bases agree with TRBD2. This CDR3 spans 15 amino acids. From germline, CDR1 is SGHKS and CDR2 YYEKEE (reference sequence). V shed 3 bases and J 2 bases; nucleotides not matched to a gene: 5. The CDR3 region is CASSSPLAGQETQYF. The DNA for the CDR3 is TGTGCCAGCAGCTCCCCCCTAGCGGGGCAAGAGACCCAGTACTTC.

V gene TRBV3-1 (or the pseudogene TRBV3-2) combines with J gene TRBJ1-6; tentative D call: TRBD1 (5 bases). Germline V gives CDR1 LGHDT, CDR2 YNNKEL (reference sequence). Trimming took 1 base from V and 4 from J, leaving 11 bases between them. The CDR3 length is 16 residues. Written as DNA, the CDR3 is TGTGCCAGCAGCCAAGTGGGGGGGAATTATAATTCACCCCTCCACTTT. Encoded protein: CASSQVGGNYNSPLHF.

The chain recombines TRBV12-3 or TRBV12-4 with TRBJ2-7; D not resolved. Trimming pared 1 base from V and 3 bases from J, leaving 7 bases between. The CDR3 sequence is 13 residues long. CDR3 bases: TGTGCCAGCAGTTTAGAGACTGTCTACGAGCAGTACTTC. This sequence encodes CASSLETVYEQYF.

The chain couples TRBV6-2 or TRBV6-3 to TRBJ1-1, with D hard to call. CDR1 and CDR2 from the germline V gene are MNHEY and SVGEGT. This CDR3 contains 14 residues. V dropped 5 bases and J dropped 4 bases, with 14 bases sitting between them. CDR3 loop: CASSRISEGTEAFF. In DNA form, the CDR3 reads TGTGCCAGCAGTCGTATTTCCGAGGGCACTGAAGCTTTCTTT.

The CDR3 DNA reads as TGTGCCAGCAGTCTCTGGGACAGCCTTTATCAGCCCCAGCATTTT. Amino acid sequence: CASSLWDSLYQPQHF. The rearrangement uses TRBV6-5 and TRBJ1-5; 7 positions agree with TRBD1. V dropped 5 bases and J dropped 5; count of bases not matched to a gene: 9. Germline CDR1 reads MNHEY; CDR2 reads SVGAGI. The CDR3 has 15 residues.

The chain combines TRBV7-9 with TRBJ2-3; 12 nucleotides align to TRBD2. Germline CDR1 reads SEHNR; CDR2 reads FQNEAQ (reference sequence). The CDR3 spans 16 residues. The junction had 9 bases not matched to a gene; V was cut back by 6 bases and J by 5 bases. The CDR3, as DNA: TGTGCCAGCAGTGTACGACTAGCGGGAGCGAGAGATACGCAGTATTTT. Its protein product is CASSVRLAGARDTQYF.

V is TRBV6-6 and J is TRBJ2-3, with 9 bases that match TRBD2. CDR1 and CDR2 from the germline V gene are MNHNY and SVGAGI (reference sequence). The CDR3 sequence is 16 residues long. V gave up 4 bases and J gave up 3 bases; unmatched junction bases: 8. Here the CDR3 reads CASSSRAGGGTDTQYF. CDR3 nucleotides: TGTGCCAGCAGTTCGAGAGCGGGGGGAGGAACAGATACGCAGTATTTT.

In DNA form, the CDR3 reads TGTGCCAGCGCGGGACTAGCGGGGTCCACGGCCACCTACGAGCAGTACTTC. Its translation is CASAGLAGSTATYEQYF. The rearrangement joins TRBV3-1 (or the pseudogene TRBV3-2) to TRBJ2-7, with 13 bases that match TRBD2. CDR1 and CDR2 (germline): LGHDT, YNNKEL (reference sequence). The CDR3 is 17 amino acids. The V and J ends lost 8 bases and 2 bases, in that order; junction bases with no gene match: 12.

This clone was detected once. The V gene is TRBV24-1, the J gene TRBJ1-5; 10 bases align to TRBD1. The CDR3 has 17 residues. Per germline, CDR1 KGHDR and CDR2 SFDVKD. J was trimmed by 4 bases and V by 9 bases; bases with no gene match: 14. The CDR3 protein is CATLCLTGGFRNQPQHF. In nucleotides, the CDR3 is TGTGCCACCCTATGTTTGACAGGGGGCTTTAGAAATCAGCCCCAGCATTTT.

The chain is built from TRBV27 and TRBJ2-7, with 7 bases matching TRBD2. CDR3 length equals 16 residues. From germline, CDR1 is MNHEY and CDR2 SMNVEV (reference sequence). J was trimmed by 1 base and V by 6 bases; bases with no gene match: 12. CDR3 protein: CASSHLLAKRSYEQYF. CDR3 nucleotide sequence: TGTGCCAGCAGCCATCTACTAGCGAAACGTTCCTACGAGCAGTACTTC.

The chain is built from TRBV5-1 and TRBJ1-2, with 8 bases matching TRBD1. Trimming cost V 0 bases and J 8 bases; bases outside gene matches: 6. The CDR3 runs 14 residues. Per the germline V gene, CDR1 is SGHRS and CDR2 is YFSETQ. CDR3 nucleotide sequence: TGCGCCAGCAGCTTGGAGTACAGGGGGACCGGCTACACCTTC. Protein sequence: CASSLEYRGTGYTF.

This chain uses TRBV3-1 (or the pseudogene TRBV3-2) with TRBJ1-5; tentatively, D is TRBD1 (6 bases). This CDR3 spans 16 amino acids. The V end was cut by 2 bases, the J end by 2 bases, with 13 bases between. From germline, CDR1 is LGHDT and CDR2 YNNKEL (reference sequence). CDR3 in amino acids: CASSQLNSGGNQPQHF. CDR3 nucleotides: TGTGCCAGCAGCCAATTAAATTCAGGGGGCAATCAGCCCCAGCATTTT.

The gene calls are TRBV27 and TRBJ1-4; TRBD1 agrees at 9 bases. Germline assignment: CDR1 MNHEY and CDR2 SMNVEV (reference sequence). This CDR3 region has 15 residues. V was clipped by 3 bases and J by 8 bases; unmatched bases: 7. The CDR3: CASSFYGTGKEKLFF. CDR3 nucleotide sequence: TGTGCCAGCAGTTTCTACGGGACAGGGAAGGAAAAACTGTTTTTT.

This clone was recorded once. V usage is TRBV27 and J usage is TRBJ1-5; D uncertain. Germline assignment: CDR1 MNHEY and CDR2 SMNVEV (reference sequence). The CDR3 loop spans 13 amino acids. Trimming shortened V by 6 bases and J by 7 bases, and 13 bases separated the two germline ends. CDR3 loop: CASRSDPGQPQHF. In nucleotides, the CDR3 is TGTGCCAGCAGATCGGACCCGGGGCAGCCCCAGCATTTT.

The chain joins TRBV19 to TRBJ2-1; TRBD2 is a possible D gene (5 bases). The ends were cut back, 3 bases at V and 2 bases at J, with 5 bases in the middle. The V gene's germline CDR1 is LNHDA and CDR2 SQIVND (reference sequence). The CDR3 spans 13 residues. CDR3: CASSIGAYNEQFF. The CDR3 nucleotides read TGTGCCAGTAGTATCGGGGCCTACAATGAGCAGTTCTTC.

This chain uses TRBV7-2 with TRBJ2-2; 12 bases agree with TRBD2. Germline V gene lookup returns CDR1 SGHTA and CDR2 FQGNSA. This CDR3 comprises 16 residues. Trimming cost V 5 bases and J 1 base; bases outside gene matches: 2. CDR3 sequence: CASSPTSGGNTGELFF. The CDR3 bases are TGTGCCAGCAGCCCGACTAGCGGGGGGAACACCGGGGAGCTGTTTTTT. Looking up the rest from reference TRBV7-2 and TRBJ2-2 gives the full variable domain: GAGVSQSPSNKVTEKGKDVELRCDPISGHTALYWYRQSLGQGLEFLIYFQGNSAPDKSGLPSDRFSAERTGGSVSTLTIQRTQQEDSAVYLCASSPTSGGNTGELFFGEGSRLTVL.

This clone has a single count. The chain recombines TRBV27 with TRBJ2-1, with 8 bases identical to TRBD1. The CDR3 is made up of 16 amino acids. CDR1 is MNHEY and CDR2 is SMNVEV in the germline V gene (reference sequence). V lost 2 bases to trimming and J lost 2 bases; unmatched junction nucleotides: 5. The CDR3 nucleotides are TGTGCCAGCAGTTTAAGAGACAGGGGACCCTACAATGAGCAGTTCTTC. It codes for CASSLRDRGPYNEQFF.

The V call is TRBV6-6, the J call TRBJ2-2, with D perhaps matching TRBD2 (5 bases). Looked up from germline, CDR1 is MNHNY and CDR2 is SVGAGI (reference sequence). This CDR3 is 14 amino acids long. V shed 2 bases and J shed 6 bases, with 10 bases lying between them. DNA of the CDR3: TGTGCCAGCAGTTACCCCCCTAGCTCCGGGGAGCTGTTTTTT. Translated: CASSYPPSSGELFF.

V gene TRBV19 combines with J gene TRBJ1-1; the match to TRBD1 covers 10 bases. Looked up from germline, CDR1 is LNHDA and CDR2 is SQIVND (reference sequence). V lost 5 bases to trimming and J lost 6 bases; unmatched junction nucleotides: 3. The CDR3 is 13 amino acids. The CDR3 loop reads CASSPDRGAEAFF. CDR3 bases: TGTGCCAGTAGTCCGGACAGGGGGGCTGAAGCTTTCTTT.

CDR3 loop: CAIRTGGEGETQYF. CDR3 in DNA: TGTGCCATCAGGACAGGGGGGGAGGGGGAGACCCAGTACTTC. This chain connects TRBV2 to TRBJ2-5; 10 bases map to TRBD1. Germline CDR1 reads SNHLY; CDR2 reads FYNNEI. The CDR3 extends over 14 amino acids. Trimming at V came to 10 bases and at J to 5 bases, leaving 10 bases not matched to a gene.

CDR3 DNA sequence: TGCGCCAGCGGTGGGGGACAGGGTCACGGGGAGCTGTTTTTT. It is translated as CASGGGQGHGELFF. This rearrangement joins TRBV4-1 to TRBJ2-2; 9 positions agree with TRBD1. Germline V gives CDR1 MGHRA, CDR2 YSYEKL. The CDR3 is made up of 14 amino acids. V shed 8 bases, J shed 7 bases, and the junction held 8 bases outside the gene matches.

V and J are TRBV14 and TRBJ2-1; no clear D. Trimming cost V 0 bases and J 8 bases, with 8 bases left between them. In germline, CDR1 is SGHDN, CDR2 FVKESK. The CDR3 spans 13 residues. For the CDR3, the DNA is TGTGCCAGCAGCCAAGATTCAAGCGATGAGCAGTTCTTC. As protein: CASSQDSSDEQFF.

V gene TRBV9 combines with J gene TRBJ2-5; TRBD1 agrees at 8 bases. The CDR3 is made up of 17 amino acids. J gave up 2 bases and V 0 bases, and 9 bases lay outside the gene matches. CDR1 is SGDLS, CDR2 YYNGEE, per germline. This chain's CDR3 is CASSVAPHGTGQETQYF. CDR3 coding DNA: TGTGCCAGCAGCGTAGCCCCCCATGGGACAGGTCAAGAGACCCAGTACTTC. Based on the CDR3 plus reference TRBV9 and TRBJ2-5, the full variable domain is DSGVTQTPKHLITATGQRVTLRCSPRSGDLSVYWYQQSLDQGLQFLIQYYNGEERAKGNILERFSAQQFPDLHSELNLSSLELGDSALYFCASSVAPHGTGQETQYFGPGTRLLVL.

The rearrangement links TRBV7-2 to TRBJ2-7, with TRBD1 matching over 10 bases. This CDR3 region has 18 residues. Trimming at V came to 2 bases and at J to 2 bases, leaving 12 bases not matched to a gene. In germline, CDR1 is SGHTA, CDR2 FQGNSA. Here the CDR3 DNA reads TGTGCCAGCAGCTTAAGTAACTTGGGGACAGGGGAAGCCTACGAGCAGTACTTC. Protein sequence: CASSLSNLGTGEAYEQYF. Full variable domain (rest looked up from reference TRBV7-2 and TRBJ2-7): GAGVSQSPSNKVTEKGKDVELRCDPISGHTALYWYRQSLGQGLEFLIYFQGNSAPDKSGLPSDRFSAERTGGSVSTLTIQRTQQEDSAVYLCASSLSNLGTGEAYEQYFGPGTRLTVT.

This clone appeared once. The chain joins TRBV30 to TRBJ1-2; 9 nucleotides align to TRBD1. V lost 2 bases and J lost 8; bases outside the gene matches: 3. The CDR3 is 12 residues long. Germline-derived CDR1 and CDR2 are GTSNPN and SVGIG (reference sequence). The CDR3 DNA reads TGTGCCTGGAGTACAGGGGGCCGGGGCTACACCTTC. This translates into CAWSTGGRGYTF.

This sequence joins TRBV6-2 or TRBV6-3 and TRBJ2-1; 10 positions agree with TRBD2. Germline CDR1 MNHEY, CDR2 SVGEGT. With 0 bases clipped from V and 2 bases from J, the junction kept 1 base outside the gene matches. The CDR3 is 16 amino acids. In DNA, the CDR3 is TGTGCCAGCAGTTACTCACTAGCGGGGACCTACAATGAGCAGTTCTTC. Amino acid sequence: CASSYSLAGTYNEQFF.